The rows below give T cell receptor beta chains drawn from one sample of a study of control samples from healthy donors and cancer patients. Only in-frame clones appear in the TCRdb table, and some are missing; sequencing was by immunoSEQ multiplex PCR. The repertoire holds about 53,000 clones, approximately 86% seen once, with roughly an eighth in the top ten. Material for sequencing was PBMCs. The receptors were sampled from a man aged 55 to 70 with head and neck cancer. Each CDR3 is given with its conserved first and last residue. D genes are given only for firm matches. For some rows the clone size is stated as once, few or many, or as a class when expanded; others skip it.

j_call v_call clone_size d_call cdr3_aa cdr3_nt
TRBJ2-3 TRBV28 - - CASSLVQPTTDTQYF TGTGCCAGCAGTTTGGTACAGCCGACCACAGATACGCAGTATTTT
TRBJ1-6 TRBV30 - TRBD1 CAWSPDRGGSPLHF TGTGCCTGGAGTCCCGACAGGGGAGGTTCACCCCTCCACTTT
TRBJ1-4 TRBV9 - - CASSEGGGSEKLFF TGTGCCAGCAGCGAGGGAGGGGGAAGTGAAAAACTGTTTTTT
TRBJ1-5 TRBV27 - - CASRPAKYRPQHF TGTGCCAGCAGGCCTGCTAAATATAGGCCCCAGCATTTT
TRBJ1-6 TRBV10-3 - TRBD1 CAIRDGQGSYNSPLHF TGTGCCATCAGAGACGGACAGGGCTCCTATAATTCACCCCTCCACTTT
TRBJ2-7 TRBV11-2 - - CASSPPHGNYEQYF TGTGCCAGCAGCCCCCCCCACGGGAACTACGAGCAGTACTTC
TRBJ2-1 TRBV7-2 once TRBD2 CASSGALAGLNNEQFF TGTGCCAGCAGCGGTGCCCTAGCGGGCCTAAACAATGAGCAGTTCTTC
TRBJ2-2 TRBV2 - - CASSETGTNTGELFF TGTGCCAGCAGTGAAACAGGGACGAACACCGGGGAGCTGTTTTTT
TRBJ1-1 TRBV6-6 - - CASSFSMWTEAFF TGTGCCAGCAGTTTTAGTATGTGGACTGAAGCTTTCTTT
TRBJ2-3 TRBV5-1 - - CASSLFGTETSTDTQYF TGCGCCAGCAGCTTATTCGGGACGGAAACTAGCACAGATACGCAGTATTTT
TRBJ1-3 TRBV30 - - CAWSGWGNTIYF TGTGCCTGGAGTGGGTGGGGAAACACCATATATTTT
TRBJ2-3 TRBV28 - TRBD1 CASSKPPGTGGTDTQYF TGTGCCAGCAGTAAACCCCCCGGGACAGGAGGGACAGATACGCAGTATTTT
TRBJ2-5 TRBV12-3/TRBV12-4 - - CASTRGWGETQYF TGTGCCAGCACCAGGGGCTGGGGAGAGACCCAGTACTTC
TRBJ2-2 TRBV15 - - CATSRGTAQTGELFF TGTGCCACCAGCAGAGGGACAGCCCAAACCGGGGAGCTGTTTTTT
TRBJ2-3 TRBV18 - TRBD1 CASSPLDPGTGSTDTQYF TGTGCCAGCTCACCACTCGACCCCGGGACAGGTAGCACAGATACGCAGTATTTT
TRBJ1-2 TRBV2 few - CASSAEGVYGYTF TGTGCCAGCAGTGCAGAGGGGGTATATGGCTACACCTTC
TRBJ2-7 TRBV4-3 few - CASSQDLPSGLLSDEQYF TGCGCCAGCAGCCAAGATTTACCCAGCGGCCTCTTGAGCGACGAGCAGTACTTC
TRBJ1-2 TRBV27 - - CASSLSGLYGYTF TGTGCCAGCAGTTTATCCGGGCTCTATGGCTACACCTTC
TRBJ1-2 TRBV4-1 once TRBD1 CASSRSVGQVIDGYTF TGCGCCAGCAGCCGATCTGTCGGACAGGTCATTGATGGCTACACCTTC
TRBJ2-2 TRBV7-3 - - CASSSASGTSLNTGELFF TGTGCCAGCAGCTCGGCGTCCGGGACAAGTTTGAACACCGGGGAGCTGTTTTTT
TRBJ2-5 TRBV19 - TRBD2 CASSILAGGPGGETQYF TGTGCCAGTAGTATATTAGCGGGGGGGCCCGGCGGGGAGACCCAGTACTTC
TRBJ2-2 TRBV7-8 - - CATGQPNTGELFF TGTGCCACCGGACAGCCGAACACCGGGGAGCTGTTTTTT
TRBJ2-5 TRBV4-1 - TRBD1 CASSPSPRDRATQYF TGCGCCAGCAGCCCCTCCCCCCGGGACAGGGCCACCCAGTACTTC
TRBJ2-1 TRBV11-3 once TRBD2 CASSSGLAGGPAVF TGTGCCAGCAGCTCGGGACTAGCGGGGGGGCCGGCGGTCTTC
TRBJ2-5 TRBV7-2 - TRBD2 CASSLGGLADQETQYF TGTGCCAGCAGCTTAGGAGGACTAGCGGACCAAGAGACCCAGTACTTC
TRBJ1-1 TRBV19 - - CASSRNLNTEAFF TGTGCCAGTAGTAGGAACCTGAACACTGAAGCTTTCTTT
TRBJ2-2 TRBV2 - TRBD2 CASSVQAASGRRELFF TGTGCCAGCAGTGTACAGGCGGCTAGCGGGAGGAGGGAGCTGTTTTTT
TRBJ2-1 TRBV9 - - CASSVEGQNYNEQFF TGTGCCAGCAGCGTAGAAGGACAGAACTACAATGAGCAGTTCTTC
TRBJ2-7 TRBV9 - TRBD1 CASSVGTGGSYEQYF TGTGCCAGCAGCGTAGGGACAGGGGGCTCCTACGAGCAGTACTTC
TRBJ2-5 TRBV18 - TRBD1 CASSQSQGARLETQYF TGTGCCAGCTCACAAAGCCAGGGGGCGCGTCTGGAGACCCAGTACTTC
TRBJ2-1 TRBV9 - TRBD1 CASSLLPVGGPYNEQFF TGTGCCAGCAGCTTACTCCCCGTAGGGGGCCCGTACAATGAGCAGTTCTTC
TRBJ2-1 TRBV5-1 - - CASSLGPPLGPNEQFF TGCGCCAGCAGCTTGGGACCCCCCCTCGGGCCAAATGAGCAGTTCTTC